This record looks at one T cell receptor beta chain sequence and its context. Its antigen is still unknown. An end of the junction does not agree with germline; a read error may underlie this. This sample is drawn from a study of cytomegalovirus exposure and HLA in healthy donors (dated by TCRdb to between 2016 and 2019). Background on the whole study: An earlier analysis of roughly 500 of the donors reported approximately 290 Gb of sequence data and some 120 million unique TCR beta sequences from some 180 million T cells. Roughly 320 gigabases of sequencing data and around 80 million unique TCR sequences made up an early release that covered several hundred HLA-typed donors. The genetic ancestry cluster associated with self-reported Caucasian donors included 81% of the approximately 400 genotyped donors. The study aimed to test whether signatures of past pathogen exposure could be identified by cataloging public T cell receptors. The study used immunosequencing to profile the T cell repertoires of under 700 subjects and linked those repertoires to cytomegalovirus serostatus. Besides the first cohort of 500 to 700 subjects, a separate validation cohort made up of around 120 different subjects was used. To predict cytomegalovirus infection status, the study combined high-throughput TCR immunosequencing, statistical association of individual TCRs with disease status, and machine learning. A later analysis re-analyzed previously published TCR beta repertoires from about 600 donors and added high-resolution HLA genotyping to study TCR occurrence patterns. Rather than using new phenotypic data, the later analysis identified candidate immune exposures from TCR beta sequences and from how often those sequences occurred across donors. In an earlier analysis of roughly 580 of the donors, high-throughput TCR beta sequencing was used to judge whether each TCR beta V gene segment behaved as functional or pseudogenic. Alongside the repertoire data, information on donor age, sex, ethnicity and CMV serostatus was compiled. Genome-wide SNP genotypes for about 65% of the roughly 670 donors were used in a later genetic analysis, which treated that subset as a discovery cohort. All discovery cohort repertoires had been generated using a single sequencing platform. Both class I and class II loci were covered by HLA typing, at four-digit resolution. The number of typed donors differed by locus: about 629-630 for A, B, C, DRB1 and DQB1; some 500 for DQA1; some 590 for DPA1; and 450 to 480 for DPB1. Because of strong linkage in the cohort, 4 to 6 DR-DQ haplotypes were treated as single units for association and clustering. Among 300 to 450 genotyped donors of the cohort, an average of 235,054 unique TCR beta nucleotide sequences were sequenced per donor, roughly 18% of them non-productive. Study-level results and caveats: Compared with equally common non-associated chains, HLA-associated TCR beta chains in a later analysis were more clonally expanded and had lower generation probabilities. A later genetic analysis reported fewer N-insertions in productive TCRs among donors in an Asian-associated ancestry cluster than the roughly 640-donor mean. Because counts were too low, seventeen rarely observed V segments, including chromosome 9 orphons, were excluded from the earlier analysis of some 540 of the donors. In a later analysis, the rate of TCR association differed among HLA loci, with DRB1 alleles having the most associated TCRs and HLA-C alleles having the fewest. CMV serostatus was the only immune exposure information available for the cohort. The cohort was sequenced for TCR beta chains only, and without alpha or paired-chain data the features that could be detected were limited. HLA typing was unavailable for some donors at each locus, so association tests used only the typed subset. In a later analysis, most CMV-associated TCR beta chains were found to appear HLA-restricted, with HLA associations seemingly driven largely by CMV exposure. Linkage disequilibrium might explain the correlated functional status among segregating V segments, but an unknown experimental factor could not be ruled out. The authors suggested that the approach could potentially be generalized to other disease states and immunological phenotypes. In both the original and validation cohorts, the classifier was reported to diagnose cytomegalovirus status with high specificity and sensitivity. Most TCR sequences were observed very rarely across donors, whereas some public TCRs were present in many individuals. Sequencing depth was assumed to be roughly uniform across donors in the presence/absence analyses, though that assumption may not hold. When HLA alleles, especially DR and DQ, strongly co-occurred, attributing TCR associations to individual alleles was difficult. In vitro tests confirmed that a few of the cytomegalovirus-associated TCR beta chains recognize cytomegalovirus antigens. The sequencing pipeline was judged likely to have produced a cluster of highly shared sequence variants as a technical artifact. In a later analysis, several top co-occurrence clusters were reported to appear linked to parvovirus B19, influenza, CMV and Epstein-Barr virus. A further reported finding was that TCR beta sequences accurately predicted the HLA-A and HLA-B alleles for most subjects in the first cohort. At a false discovery rate of 0.05, a later analysis linked 16,000 or so TCR beta sequences to specific HLA alleles. In an earlier analysis of around 600 of the donors, most TCR beta V segments were observed in productive rearrangements about 87% or about 30% of the time, broadly matching IMGT annotations. Some IMGT-functional V segments, including TRBV6-2 and TRBV6-3, could not be told apart with the 87-base-pair reads, so those segments were excluded. An association between a missense DCLRE1C variant and V-gene and J-gene trimming of TCR beta chains was found in a later genetic analysis and replicated in an independent cohort. A total of fewer than 200 TCR beta chains were listed by the study as associated with cytomegalovirus.

Preparation of the library involved the immunoSEQ multiplex PCR assay. For the multiplex PCR, a mixture combining 60 forward primers for TCR Vbeta segments and 13 reverse primers for TCR Jbeta segments was used. The CDR3 region of rearranged TCR beta genes was amplified from genomic DNA by a multiplex PCR assay. The amplified TCR beta libraries were sequenced on the Illumina HiSeq System as 87-base-pair reads. The original pipeline was this. Across the roughly 640 repertoires, a later analysis counted 75 million to 90 million unique TCR beta chains, roughly 11 million of which were shared by at least two donors. Raw reads were error-corrected and collapsed into unique sequences with a nearest-neighbor algorithm that merged closely related sequences to remove PCR and sequencing errors. To assign V, D and J gene segments, CDR3 sequences were aligned to IMGT reference sequences. For a sequence to be retained, at least a six-nucleotide match to both a V gene segment and a J gene segment was required. A rearrangement was called productive if the CDR3 had no stop codons and remained in frame with V and J, and every other rearrangement was called non-productive. Following IMGT convention, CDR3 was defined as the stretch from the second conserved V-encoded cysteine up to the conserved J-encoded phenylalanine. The earlier analysis of approximately 590 of the donors excluded any sequence lacking an unambiguous match to a single V gene segment. An earlier analysis of under 750 of the donors called V segments functional above 56.7% productive rearrangements and segregating when the between-donor standard deviation exceeded 5%. To diagnose cytomegalovirus status from the catalog of TCR beta chain sequences, a statistical classification framework was built. In a later analysis, TCR nucleotide sequences were compared against IMGT/GENE-DB human TR gene sequences so that V and J genes could be assigned. A later analysis assigned CDR3 sequences and most-parsimonious VDJ recombination scenarios with the TCRdist pipeline. In a later analysis, every TCR beta chain was defined by the combination of its CDR3 amino acid sequence and its V-gene family, and reads without a unique V-gene family were dropped. As a way to deal with suspected cross-contamination and a sequencing artifact, a later analysis dropped 450 to 600 nucleotide sequences that were highly shared and had low generation probability. For each public chain, a later analysis derived a clonal expansion index from normalized ranks of inferred template counts within each repertoire. In a later analysis, generation probabilities were computed with a VDJ recombination model fitted to out-of-frame rearrangements, and the resulting probabilities were checked against IGoR. In a later analysis, hypergeometric tests were used to score TCR-TCR, TCR-HLA and TCR-CMV co-occurrence, with a repertoire-size bias correction applied to TCR pairs. To estimate false discovery rates, a later analysis permuted the HLA or CMV assignments 20 times. In a later analysis, co-occurring TCRs were grouped using DBSCAN, and TCRdist sequence similarity was added for clustering within HLA-allele-positive subsets. Repertoires with fewer than 30,000 or more than 120,000 public chains were left out of co-occurrence clustering, as were about five repertoires with anomalous nucleotide sharing. TCRdb re-hosts the immuneACCESS table, in-frame sequences only. Its copies lack some clones; in the studies checked, an unresolved V gene accounts for under half of them, and the cause for the rest is not known. The D gene and trimming were derived from the DNA, and the V and J assignments and clone size from that table. This sample's clone table shows about 40,000 clones. The top ten clones comprise about 8.9% of the sample.

In the germline V gene (reference sequence), CDR1 corresponds to WNHNN and CDR2 to SYGVQD. The CDR3 contains 13 residues, cysteine and phenylalanine counted. Only the CDR3 portion is preserved as DNA: 39 bases, with reading frame beginning at the first base. In total, roughly 670 healthy bone marrow donors made up the cohort. At the time of sampling, all cohort members were nominally healthy, though unrecorded immune exposures were likely present. The donor was CMV seropositive and was included in the group of 289 seropositive cohort members. Each donor provided a peripheral blood sample, and peripheral blood mononuclear cells were used for TCR beta sequencing. Genomic DNA was extracted from the blood cell samples with the Qiagen DNeasy Blood Extraction Kit.

Sequencing was performed on PBMCs. The clonotype was recovered from a man aged 35 to 55 in good health and CMV-seropositive. Recombination joined TRBV10-1 with TRBJ2-7; 6 matching bases give a weak D call of TRBD2. Here the CDR3 is given as CASSEGTSSEQYF. The nucleotide sequence is TGCGCCAGCAGTGAGGGGACTTCCTCCGAGCAGTACTTC.